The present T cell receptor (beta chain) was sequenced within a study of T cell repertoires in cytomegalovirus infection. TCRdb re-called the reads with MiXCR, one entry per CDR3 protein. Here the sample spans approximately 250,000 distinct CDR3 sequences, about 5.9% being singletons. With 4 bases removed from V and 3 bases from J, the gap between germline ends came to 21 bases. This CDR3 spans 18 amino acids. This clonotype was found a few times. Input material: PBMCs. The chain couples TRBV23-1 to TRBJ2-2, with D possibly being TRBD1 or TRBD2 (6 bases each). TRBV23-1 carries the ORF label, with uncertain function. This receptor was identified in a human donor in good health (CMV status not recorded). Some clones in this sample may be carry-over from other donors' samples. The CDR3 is CASSRLGGQLPYTGELFF. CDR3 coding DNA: TGCGCCAGCAGTCGACTCGGGGGCCAGCTCCCATACACCGGGGAGCTGTTTTTT.